Listed here are 6 T cell receptor beta chains from one sample, sequenced in a study of OX40 agonist ivuxolimab in advanced cancers. Assay used: immunoSEQ multiplex PCR; TCRdb lists only in-frame clones, some missing. In the table there are about 72,000 clones, roughly nine tenths of which are singletons. This specimen was CD4+ or CD8+ T cells sorted from blood, taken in a trial of the OX40 agonist ivuxolimab. Source of these receptors: an adult with an advanced solid tumor such as melanoma, head and neck, liver or kidney cancer.

The V gene is TRBV7-6, the J gene TRBJ1-5; D might be TRBD1 (6 bases). CDR3 length equals 14 residues. V was shortened by 5 bases and J by 5 bases, with 13 bases between the two germline ends. The germline gives CDR1 SGHVS, CDR2 FNYEAQ. This CDR3 is CASSQGQHDQPQHF. In nucleotides, the CDR3 is TGTGCCAGCAGCCAAGGACAGCACGATCAGCCCCAGCATTTT.

The CDR3 DNA is TGTGCCAGCAGCTGGGGCCAACAGGGGAACACTGAAGCTTTCTTT. This codes for CASSWGQQGNTEAFF. The rearrangement joins TRBV7-2 to TRBJ1-1; tentative D call: TRBD1 (6 bases). V was shortened by 4 bases and J by 1 base, with 13 bases between the two germline ends. The CDR3 runs to 15 residues. Germline CDR1 and CDR2: SGHTA and FQGNSA.

The gene calls are TRBV4-1 and TRBJ2-5; maybe TRBD1 (6 bases). The tail of the sequence fits TRBJ2-7 better, so the J call may be wrong. CDR1 is MGHRA and CDR2 is YSYEKL in the germline V gene. The CDR3 has 15 residues. The CDR3 region is CASSQGPGQLIEQYF. CDR3 bases: TGCGCCAGCAGCCAAGGGCCTGGACAGTTGATCGAGCAGTACTTC.

This chain joins TRBV5-1 and TRBJ1-5; D gene ambiguous. Trimming stripped 4 bases from V and 3 bases from J, with 14 bases between. The CDR3 has 15 amino acids. The germline V gene has CDR1 SGHRS and CDR2 YFSETQ. Here the CDR3 reads CASSPEGQFNQPQHF. For the CDR3, the DNA is TGCGCCAGCAGCCCCGAGGGCCAGTTCAATCAGCCCCAGCATTTT.

The gene calls are TRBV5-6 and TRBJ2-7; 10 nucleotides align to TRBD1. Per germline, CDR1 SGHDT and CDR2 YYEEEE. V shed 5 bases, J shed 6 bases, and the junction held 11 bases outside the gene matches. This CDR3 is 15 amino acids long. The CDR3 spells CASRFRTGGIGEQYF. DNA for the CDR3: TGTGCCAGCAGATTTAGGACAGGGGGTATTGGCGAGCAGTACTTC.

The chain joins TRBV7-9 to TRBJ2-7; weak D call: TRBD2 (5 bases). Trimming pared 1 base from V and 7 bases from J, leaving 17 bases between. The CDR3 extends over 15 amino acids. Germline loops: CDR1 SEHNR, CDR2 FQNEAQ (reference sequence). CDR3 protein: CASSLVAKGPREQYF. The CDR3 region has the DNA TGTGCCAGCAGCTTAGTAGCGAAGGGCCCGAGGGAGCAGTACTTC. The full variable domain, with the rest looked up from reference TRBV7-9 and TRBJ2-7, is DTGVSQNPRHKITKRGQNVTFRCDPISEHNRLYWYRQTLGQGPEFLTYFQNEAQLEKSRLLSDRFSAERPKGSFSTLEIQRTEQGDSAMYLCASSLVAKGPREQYFGPGTRLTVT.